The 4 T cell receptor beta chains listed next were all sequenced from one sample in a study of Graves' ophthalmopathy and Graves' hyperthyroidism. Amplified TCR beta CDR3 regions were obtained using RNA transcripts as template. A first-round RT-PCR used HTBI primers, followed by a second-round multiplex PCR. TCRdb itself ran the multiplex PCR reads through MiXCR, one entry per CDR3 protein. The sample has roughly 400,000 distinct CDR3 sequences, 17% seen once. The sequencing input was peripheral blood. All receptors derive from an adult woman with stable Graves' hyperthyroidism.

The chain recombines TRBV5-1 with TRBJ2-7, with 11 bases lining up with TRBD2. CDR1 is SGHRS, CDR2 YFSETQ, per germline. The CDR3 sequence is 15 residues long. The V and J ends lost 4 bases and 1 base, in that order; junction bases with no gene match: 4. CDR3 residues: CASSVLAGGSYEQYF. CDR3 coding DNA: TGCGCCAGCAGCGTTCTAGCGGGGGGATCCTACGAGCAGTACTTC.

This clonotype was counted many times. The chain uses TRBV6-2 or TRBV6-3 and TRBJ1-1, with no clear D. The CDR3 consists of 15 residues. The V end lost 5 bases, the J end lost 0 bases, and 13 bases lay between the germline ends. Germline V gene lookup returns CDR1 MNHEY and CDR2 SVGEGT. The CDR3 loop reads CASSTEREVNTEAFF. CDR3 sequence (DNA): TGTGCCAGCAGTACCGAGCGAGAAGTGAACACTGAAGCTTTCTTT.

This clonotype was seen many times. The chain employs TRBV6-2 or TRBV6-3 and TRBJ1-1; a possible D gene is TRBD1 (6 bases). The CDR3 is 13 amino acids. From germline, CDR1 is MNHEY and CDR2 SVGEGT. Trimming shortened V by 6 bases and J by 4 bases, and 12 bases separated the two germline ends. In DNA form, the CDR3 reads TGTGCCAGCAGCCAGGGGCTCACCACTGAAGCTTTCTTT. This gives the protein CASSQGLTTEAFF.

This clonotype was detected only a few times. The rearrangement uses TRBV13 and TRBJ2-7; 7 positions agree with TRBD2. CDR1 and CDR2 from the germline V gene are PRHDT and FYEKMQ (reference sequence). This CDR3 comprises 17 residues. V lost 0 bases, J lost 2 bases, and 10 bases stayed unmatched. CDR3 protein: CASSLGTGGRITYEQYF. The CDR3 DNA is TGTGCCAGCAGCTTAGGGACGGGCGGGAGAATCACCTACGAGCAGTACTTC.